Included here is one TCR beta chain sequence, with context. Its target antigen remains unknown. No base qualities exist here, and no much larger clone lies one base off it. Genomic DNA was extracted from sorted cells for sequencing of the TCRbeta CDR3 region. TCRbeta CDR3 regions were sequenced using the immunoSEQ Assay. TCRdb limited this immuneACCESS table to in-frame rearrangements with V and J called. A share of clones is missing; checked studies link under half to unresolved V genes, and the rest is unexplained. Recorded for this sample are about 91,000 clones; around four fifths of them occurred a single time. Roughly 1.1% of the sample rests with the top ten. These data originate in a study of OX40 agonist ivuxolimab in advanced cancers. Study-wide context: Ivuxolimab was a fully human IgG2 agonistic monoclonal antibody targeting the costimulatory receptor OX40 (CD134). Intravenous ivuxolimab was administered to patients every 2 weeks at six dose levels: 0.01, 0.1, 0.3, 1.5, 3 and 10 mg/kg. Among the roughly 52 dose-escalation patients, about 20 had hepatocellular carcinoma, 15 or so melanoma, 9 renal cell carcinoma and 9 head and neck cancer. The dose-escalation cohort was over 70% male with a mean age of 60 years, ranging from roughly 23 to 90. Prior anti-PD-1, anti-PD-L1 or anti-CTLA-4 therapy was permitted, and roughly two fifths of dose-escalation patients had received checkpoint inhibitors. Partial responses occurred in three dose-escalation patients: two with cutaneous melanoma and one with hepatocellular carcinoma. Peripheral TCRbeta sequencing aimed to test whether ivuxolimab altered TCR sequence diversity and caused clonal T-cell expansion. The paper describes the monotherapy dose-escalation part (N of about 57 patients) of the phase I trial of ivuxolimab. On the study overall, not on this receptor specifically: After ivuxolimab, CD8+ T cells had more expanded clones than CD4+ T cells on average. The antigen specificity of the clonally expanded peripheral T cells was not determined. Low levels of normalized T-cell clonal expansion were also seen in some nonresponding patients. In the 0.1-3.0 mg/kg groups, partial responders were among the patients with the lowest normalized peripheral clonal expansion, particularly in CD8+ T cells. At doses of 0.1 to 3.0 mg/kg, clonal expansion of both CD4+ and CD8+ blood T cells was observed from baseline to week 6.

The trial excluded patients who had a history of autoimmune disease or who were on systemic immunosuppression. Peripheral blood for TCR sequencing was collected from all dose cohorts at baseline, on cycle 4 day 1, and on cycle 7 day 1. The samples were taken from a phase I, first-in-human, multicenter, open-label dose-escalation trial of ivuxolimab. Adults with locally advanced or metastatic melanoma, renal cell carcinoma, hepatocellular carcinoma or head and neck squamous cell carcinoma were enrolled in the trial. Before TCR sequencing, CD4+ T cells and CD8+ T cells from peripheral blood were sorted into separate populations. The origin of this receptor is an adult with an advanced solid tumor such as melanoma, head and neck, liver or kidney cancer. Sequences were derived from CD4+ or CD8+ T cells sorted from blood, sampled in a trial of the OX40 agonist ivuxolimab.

The nucleotides are TGTGCCAGCAGCTTTGTCCACGAGCAGTACTTC. It specifies CASSFVHEQYF. The sequence links TRBV11-2 to TRBJ2-7, with the identity of the D gene unclear. Including the terminal cysteine and phenylalanine, the CDR3 comprises 11 residues. Here the CDR3 DNA is all that survives: 33 bases in frame from base 1. CDR1 SGHAT and CDR2 FQNNGV are derived from the germline V gene. V loses 3 bases of germline sequence and J loses 5 bases, and the interval between the two ends is 5 bases.